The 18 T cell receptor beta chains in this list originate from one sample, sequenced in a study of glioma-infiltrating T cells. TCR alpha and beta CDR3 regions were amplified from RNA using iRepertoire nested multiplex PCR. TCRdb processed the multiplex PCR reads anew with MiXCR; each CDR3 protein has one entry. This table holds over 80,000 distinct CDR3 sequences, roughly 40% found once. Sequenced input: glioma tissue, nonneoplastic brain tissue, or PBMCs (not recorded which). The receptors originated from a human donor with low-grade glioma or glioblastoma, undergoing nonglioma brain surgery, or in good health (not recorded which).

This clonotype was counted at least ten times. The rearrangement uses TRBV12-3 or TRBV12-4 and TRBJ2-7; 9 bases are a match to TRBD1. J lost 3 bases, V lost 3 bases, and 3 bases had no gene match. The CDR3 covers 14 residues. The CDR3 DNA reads TGTGCCAGCAGTTTCGGGACAGGGTACTACGAGCAGTACTTC. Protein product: CASSFGTGYYEQYF.

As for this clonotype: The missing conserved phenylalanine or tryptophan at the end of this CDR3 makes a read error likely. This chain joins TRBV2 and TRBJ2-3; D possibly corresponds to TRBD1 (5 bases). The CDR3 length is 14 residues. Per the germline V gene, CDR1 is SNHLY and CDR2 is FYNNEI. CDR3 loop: CAGRAHTSTDTQYL. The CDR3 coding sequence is TGTGCCGGCAGGGCTCACACTAGCACAGATACGCAGTATTTA.

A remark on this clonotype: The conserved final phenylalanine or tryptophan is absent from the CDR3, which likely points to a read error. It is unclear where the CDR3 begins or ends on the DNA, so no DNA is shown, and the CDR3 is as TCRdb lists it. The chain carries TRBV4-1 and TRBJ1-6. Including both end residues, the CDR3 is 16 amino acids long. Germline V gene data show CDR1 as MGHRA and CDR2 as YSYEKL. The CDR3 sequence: CASSQVVSDYNSPLLL.

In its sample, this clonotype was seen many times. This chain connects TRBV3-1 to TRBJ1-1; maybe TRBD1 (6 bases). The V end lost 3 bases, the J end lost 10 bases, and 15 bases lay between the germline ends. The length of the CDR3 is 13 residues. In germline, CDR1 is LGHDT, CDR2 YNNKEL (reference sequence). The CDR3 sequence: CASSHGAGAPAFF. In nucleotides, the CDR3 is TGTGCCAGCAGCCACGGGGCAGGGGCGCCAGCTTTCTTT.

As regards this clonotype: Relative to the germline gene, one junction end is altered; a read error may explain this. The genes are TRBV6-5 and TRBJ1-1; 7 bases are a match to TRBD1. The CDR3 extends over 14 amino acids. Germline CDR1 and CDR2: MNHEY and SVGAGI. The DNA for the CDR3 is TGTGCCAGCAGTTATACAGGGGTGCCCGCTGAAGCTTCCTTT. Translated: CASSYTGVPAEASF.

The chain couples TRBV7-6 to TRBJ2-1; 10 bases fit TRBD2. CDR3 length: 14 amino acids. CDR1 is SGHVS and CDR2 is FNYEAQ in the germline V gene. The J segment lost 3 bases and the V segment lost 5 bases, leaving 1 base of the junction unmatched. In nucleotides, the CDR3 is TGTGCCAGCAGCCGGACTAGCGGCTACAATGAGCAGTTCTTC. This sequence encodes CASSRTSGYNEQFF.

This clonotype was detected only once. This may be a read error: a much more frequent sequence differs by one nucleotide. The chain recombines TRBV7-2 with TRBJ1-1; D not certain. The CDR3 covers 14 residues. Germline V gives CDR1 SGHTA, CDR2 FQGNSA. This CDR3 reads CTSSLATSNTEAFF. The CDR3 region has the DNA TGCACCAGCAGCTTGGCTACATCAAACACTGAAGCTTTCTTT.

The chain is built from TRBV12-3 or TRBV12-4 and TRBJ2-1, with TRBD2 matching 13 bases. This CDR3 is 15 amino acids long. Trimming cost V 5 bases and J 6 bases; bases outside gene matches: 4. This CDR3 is CASSHGTSGTNEQFF. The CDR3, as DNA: TGTGCCAGCAGTCATGGGACTAGCGGGACCAATGAGCAGTTCTTC.

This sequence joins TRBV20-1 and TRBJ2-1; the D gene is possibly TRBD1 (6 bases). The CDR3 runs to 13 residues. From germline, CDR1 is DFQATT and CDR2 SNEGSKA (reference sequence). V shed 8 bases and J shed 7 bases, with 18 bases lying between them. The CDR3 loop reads CSPHTGMWNEQFF. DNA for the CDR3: TGCAGTCCCCATACAGGGATGTGGAATGAGCAGTTCTTC.

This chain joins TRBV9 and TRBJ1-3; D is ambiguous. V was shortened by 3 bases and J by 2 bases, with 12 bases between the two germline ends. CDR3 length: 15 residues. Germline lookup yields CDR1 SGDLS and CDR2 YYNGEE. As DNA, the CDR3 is TGTGCCAGCAGCGCCCATTCAGGCACTGGAAACACCATATATTTT. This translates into CASSAHSGTGNTIYF.

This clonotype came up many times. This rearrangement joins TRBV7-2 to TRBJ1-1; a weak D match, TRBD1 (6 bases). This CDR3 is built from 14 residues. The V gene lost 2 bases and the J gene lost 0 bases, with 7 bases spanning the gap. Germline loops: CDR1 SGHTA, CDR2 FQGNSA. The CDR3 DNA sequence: TGTGCCAGCAGCTTAAAGGGGGTGAACACTGAAGCTTTCTTT. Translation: CASSLKGVNTEAFF.

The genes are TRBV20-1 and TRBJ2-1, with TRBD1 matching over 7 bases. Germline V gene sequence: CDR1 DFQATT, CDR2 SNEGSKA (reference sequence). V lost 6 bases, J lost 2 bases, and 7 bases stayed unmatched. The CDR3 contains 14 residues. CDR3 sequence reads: CSASKGATYNEQFF. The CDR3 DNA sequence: TGCAGTGCGTCAAAGGGGGCAACCTACAATGAGCAGTTCTTC.

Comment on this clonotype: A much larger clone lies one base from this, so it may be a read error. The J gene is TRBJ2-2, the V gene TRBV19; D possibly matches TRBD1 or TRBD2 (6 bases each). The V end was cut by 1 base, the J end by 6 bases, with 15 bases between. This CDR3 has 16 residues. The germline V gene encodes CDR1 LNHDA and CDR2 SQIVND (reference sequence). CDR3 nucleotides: TGTGCCAGTAGTATAGCCCTCCCAGGGGAGGCCGGGGAGCTGTTTTTT. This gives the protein CASSIALPGEAGELFF.

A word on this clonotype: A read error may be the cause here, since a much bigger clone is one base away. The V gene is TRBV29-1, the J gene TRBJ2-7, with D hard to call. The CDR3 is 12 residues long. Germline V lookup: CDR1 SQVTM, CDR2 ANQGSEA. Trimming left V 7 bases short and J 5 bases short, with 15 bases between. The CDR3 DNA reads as TGCAGCGCTACGGACCGATCCCACGAGCAGTACTTC. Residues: CSATDRSHEQYF.

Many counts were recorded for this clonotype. This CDR3 is CAGQGGRSSYNEQFF. DNA of the CDR3: TGTGCCGGGCAAGGGGGGCGCAGCTCCTACAATGAGCAGTTCTTC. This chain links TRBV28 with TRBJ2-1; either TRBD1 or TRBD2 may fit D (6 bases each). Germline V gene data show CDR1 as MDHEN and CDR2 as SYDVKM. The CDR3 extends over 15 amino acids. Trimming stripped 11 bases from V and 0 bases from J, with 17 bases between. Drawing the rest from reference TRBV28 and TRBJ2-1, the complete variable domain is DVKVTQSSRYLVKRTGEKVFLECVQDMDHENMFWYRQDPGLGLRLIYFSYDVKMKEKGDIPEGYSVSREKKERFSLILESASTNQTSMYLCAGQGGRSSYNEQFFGPGTRLTVL.

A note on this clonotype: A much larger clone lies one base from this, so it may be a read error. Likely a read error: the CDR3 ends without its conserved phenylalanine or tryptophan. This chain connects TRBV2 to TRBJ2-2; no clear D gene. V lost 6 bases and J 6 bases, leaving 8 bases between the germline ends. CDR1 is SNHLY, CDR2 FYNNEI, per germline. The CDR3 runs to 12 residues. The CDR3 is CASRTSSGELFL. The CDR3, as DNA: TGTGCCAGCAGGACCTCGTCCGGGGAGCTGTTTCTT.

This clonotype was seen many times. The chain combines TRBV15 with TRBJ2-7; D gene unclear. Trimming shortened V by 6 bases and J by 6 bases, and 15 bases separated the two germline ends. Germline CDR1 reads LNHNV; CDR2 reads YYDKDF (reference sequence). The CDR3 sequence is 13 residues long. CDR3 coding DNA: TGTGCCACCAGGAAATCGCCACGCCTCGAGCAGTACTTC. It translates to CATRKSPRLEQYF.

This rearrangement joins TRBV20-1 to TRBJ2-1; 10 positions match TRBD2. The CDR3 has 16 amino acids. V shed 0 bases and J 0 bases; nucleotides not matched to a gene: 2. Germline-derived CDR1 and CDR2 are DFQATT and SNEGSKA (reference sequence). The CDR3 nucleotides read TGCAGTGCTAGAGAAGCGGGGGGGAGCTCCTACAATGAGCAGTTCTTC. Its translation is CSAREAGGSSYNEQFF.